The clone carrying this T cell receptor beta chain was recorded many times. Coverage ceases 3 residues before the CDR3 finishes, and the germline J gene fills in the end. Germline lookup yields CDR1 SNHLY and CDR2 FYNNEI. Unmatched junction bases numbered 11, after V lost 7 bases and J lost 5 bases. The CDR3 is made up of 14 amino acids. Using immunoSEQ multiplex PCR, the repertoire was profiled, and TCRdb retains in-frame clones only, with some absent. The specimen has roughly 79,000 clones, none found just once. This specimen belongs to a study of T cell clonality in common variable immunodeficiency.

The rearrangement joins TRBV2 to TRBJ2-7; 7 bases agree with TRBD1. Sequences were obtained from peripheral blood mononuclear cells. The sequence was collected from a person between 18 and 75 years old in good health. The sequenced CDR3 bases are TGTGCCAGCACCCCCGACAGGGCGGGCAACGAG. It codes for CASTPDRAGNE. The whole CDR3 is CASTPDRAGNEQYF.